Below, one T cell receptor (beta chain) is given with its context. This clone was seen a single time. Its recognized antigen is unknown. It has no much larger one-base neighbor in the sample; base qualities were not kept. The entry originates in a study of T cell responses to AZD1222 COVID-19 vaccine (dated by TCRdb to about 2021). Some background on the complete study: A total of 233 trial participants underwent TCR sequencing, of whom nearly 210 had received two doses of AZD1222 and approximately 25 had received two doses of the MenACWY control vaccine. Trial participants were enrolled by age into 18-55, 56-69 and 70-plus year subgroups, with 148, 28 and 57 TCR-sequenced participants respectively. What the study reported, not specific to this receptor: Reportedly, close to half of the unique spike-specific TCRs recognized epitopes lying outside the regions that are mutated in the B.1.351 and B.1.1.7 variants. Vaccine-associated CD4 TCRs spanned the whole spike protein, with dominant responses in regions 160-218 and 743-854. Because no samples from the day 14 peak response were available, repertoires could be characterized only after the peak T cell response. Conclusions about previously exposed vaccinees are limited, since just a handful of AZD1222 recipients were seropositive for SARS-CoV-2 at baseline. Spike-specific TCR breadth and depth rose significantly after two AZD1222 doses compared with day 0 and with MenACWY recipients. In the small 56-69-year group, the increase in depth fell short of significance, most likely because of low power. Most participants were white British and females outnumbered males, and the authors suggested that clonal diversity may have been underestimated.

In the paper's terms, the time point label means: about 28 days (+/-7) after the second vaccine dose. The treatment or condition label, read with the paper, signifies: meningococcal conjugate vaccine given as trial control. Samples from vaccinated people were obtained from the UK trials COV001 and COV002, which included a single-blind randomized controlled phase 2/3 trial of AZD1222 (ChAdOx1 nCoV-19) in healthy adults. For TCRbeta chain sequencing, PBMC samples were collected from trial participants at day 0 and at day 28 after the second dose. The CDR3 regions of human TCRbeta chains were subjected to immunosequencing. As for how the authors treated the data: TCRs in the repertoires were matched against a reference library of SARS-CoV-2-specific TCRs that had been generated with the MIRA antigen-specificity platform. Breadth was defined as the fraction of unique TCRs that were SARS-CoV-2-associated. Depth was defined as the fraction of total T cells that were SARS-CoV-2-associated. Each spike-specific TCR was assigned to its reactive spike region and to a CD4 or CD8 class using the MIRA data. Log10-transformed breadth and depth values were compared by one-way ANOVA with Sidak's multiple comparisons tests. TCRdb took this table from immuneACCESS and kept in-frame rearrangements with V and J called. Such tables lack part of the clones; where checked against another copy, unresolved V genes explain under half of the gap, and the rest is unexplained. V, J and clone size reflect that table, while D and trimming were determined from the DNA. This sample holds some 80,000 clones; over 60% were observed only once. The ten largest account for 25% to 30% of the sample.

From the cysteine through the phenylalanine, the CDR3 covers 14 amino acids. The entry retains the CDR3 DNA only, 42 bases that are in frame from base 1. Via the germline V gene, CDR1 is SGHTS and CDR2 YDEGEE. Clipping removes 2 bases from V and 4 bases from J, with 2 as the unmatched junction base count. This specimen was peripheral blood, taken 28 days after the second dose of the MenACWY control vaccine. This chain joins TRBV5-8 to TRBJ2-4; TRBD1 agrees with 8 junctional bases. The TCR originated in an adult who received the MenACWY meningococcal vaccine as a control. The nucleotide sequence reads as follows: TGTGCCAGCAGCTTCGGACAGGGAAAAAACATTCAGTACTTC. It encodes CASSFGQGKNIQYF.